The TCR beta chain described here comes from a study of OX40 agonist ivuxolimab in advanced cancers. About this clone itself: Its matching antigen is unknown.

Data came from immunoSEQ multiplex PCR; TCRdb stores just in-frame clones and leaves some out. The sample lists around 70,000 clones, roughly 80% occurring once. CDR3 size: 11 residues. The V and J ends lost 1 base and 13 bases, in that order; junction bases with no gene match: 3. Per germline, CDR1 DFQATT and CDR2 SNEGSKA (reference sequence). Study conclusions and caveats: Clonal expansion among partial responders at 0.1-3.0 mg/kg ranked near the lowest.

The TCR comes from an adult with an advanced solid tumor such as melanoma, head and neck, liver or kidney cancer. The chain uses TRBV20-1 and TRBJ1-5; TRBD1 agrees at 8 bases. This sample comprised CD4+ or CD8+ T cells sorted from blood, obtained in a trial of the OX40 agonist ivuxolimab. Here the CDR3 reads CSARAGGLQHF. The CDR3 DNA sequence: TGCAGTGCTAGAGCAGGGGGCTTACAGCATTTT.